The 5 T cell receptor beta chains given below trace back to one sample, sequenced in a study of control samples from healthy donors and cancer patients. TCRdb keeps only in-frame clones here, not all; method: immunoSEQ multiplex PCR. The sample records about 89,000 clones, 70% to 90% being singletons. Sequences were obtained from blood. The receptors stem from a woman between 40 and 50 years old in good health.

This clone turned up a few times. The chain uses TRBV6-5 and TRBJ1-2; 7 positions match TRBD1. Germline V gene lookup returns CDR1 MNHEY and CDR2 SVGAGI. The CDR3 spans 13 residues. The trim removed 10 bases at V and 8 bases at J, leaving 13 bases unmatched. Here the CDR3 reads CATAGQSFSGYTF. In DNA, the CDR3 is TGTGCCACCGCGGGACAGAGTTTTTCCGGCTACACCTTC.

This clone was counted between two and nine times. V gene TRBV20-1 combines with J gene TRBJ1-5; TRBD1 aligns across 8 bases. The CDR3 has 15 amino acids. The V segment lost 3 bases and the J segment 6 bases; nucleotides outside the gene matches: 10. Per germline, CDR1 DFQATT and CDR2 SNEGSKA (reference sequence). The CDR3 protein is CSASPGQGVGQPQHF. CDR3 coding DNA: TGCAGTGCTAGTCCCGGACAGGGAGTGGGTCAGCCCCAGCATTTT.

The chain employs TRBV30 and TRBJ1-1, with D unclear. The CDR3 is 14 residues long. Germline assignment: CDR1 GTSNPN and CDR2 SVGIG (reference sequence). Trimming took off 0 bases at V and 7 bases at J, with 15 bases between the two ends. CDR3 residues: CAWSVDSTRIEAFF. CDR3 DNA: TGTGCCTGGAGTGTGGATAGCACACGAATTGAAGCTTTCTTT.

V usage is TRBV11-3 and J usage is TRBJ2-5; 7 bases are shared with TRBD2. Looked up from germline, CDR1 is SGHNT and CDR2 is YENEEA. J gave up 5 bases and V 4 bases, and 10 bases lay outside the gene matches. This CDR3 comprises 15 residues. CDR3 amino acids: CASSSYSGGSETQYF. The CDR3 DNA is TGTGCCAGCAGCTCCTACTCGGGGGGTTCGGAGACCCAGTACTTC. The full variable domain, rest sourced from reference TRBV11-3 and TRBJ2-5, is EAGVVQSPRYKIIEKKQPVAFWCNPISGHNTLYWYLQNLGQGPELLIRYENEEAVDDSQLPKDRFSAERLKGVDSTLKIQPAELGDSAVYLCASSSYSGGSETQYFGPGTRLLVL.

The chain links TRBV2 to TRBJ1-1, with unresolved D. Germline loops: CDR1 SNHLY, CDR2 FYNNEI. This CDR3 is 16 amino acids long. V was clipped by 0 bases and J by 0 bases, with 11 bases between them. The CDR3 nucleotides read TGTGCCAGCAGTGAAGCGCCTCCAGGAGTGAACACTGAAGCTTTCTTT. This encodes CASSEAPPGVNTEAFF. Using reference TRBV2 and TRBJ1-1 for the parts outside the CDR3, the full variable domain is EPEVTQTPSHQVTQMGQEVILRCVPISNHLYFYWYRQILGQKVEFLVSFYNNEISEKSEIFDDQFSVERPDGSNFTLKIRSTKLEDSAMYFCASSEAPPGVNTEAFFGQGTRLTVV.